Listed below are T cell receptor beta chains from one sample, sequenced in a study of cytomegalovirus exposure and HLA in healthy donors. The protocol was immunoSEQ multiplex PCR, while the TCRdb copy is restricted to in-frame clones and leaves out a portion. The repertoire holds 85,000 to 130,000 clones, approximately 82% seen once, with roughly 1.2% in the top ten. The sample was PBMCs. The receptors were gathered from a woman between 18 and 29 years old in good health and CMV-seronegative. Both conserved end residues are part of each CDR3.

j_call: TRBJ2-2
v_call: TRBV2
cdr3_aa: CASTGGSWNTGELFF

j_call: TRBJ2-3
v_call: TRBV9
cdr3_aa: CASSVASSPDTSDTQYF

j_call: TRBJ2-1
v_call: TRBV4-3
cdr3_aa: CASSQERRRGAHYNEQFF

j_call: TRBJ2-5
v_call: TRBV7-7
cdr3_aa: CASSATSSSETQYF

j_call: TRBJ2-1
v_call: TRBV7-6
cdr3_aa: CASSSGGLAGANEQFF

j_call: TRBJ2-1
v_call: TRBV5-6
cdr3_aa: CASSLANRGPESSYNEQFF

j_call: TRBJ2-1
v_call: TRBV30
cdr3_aa: CAWSVPPGDEQFF

j_call: TRBJ2-3
v_call: TRBV27
cdr3_aa: CASSLSSSADTQYF

j_call: TRBJ2-3
v_call: TRBV7-3
cdr3_aa: CASSLIPGGLTDTQYF

j_call: TRBJ2-1
v_call: TRBV7-6
cdr3_aa: CASSLAVTSGAHEQFF

j_call: TRBJ1-2
v_call: TRBV27
cdr3_aa: CASSFVRQSNGYTF

j_call: TRBJ1-2
v_call: TRBV7-3
cdr3_aa: CASSSGQGSGYTF

j_call: TRBJ2-3
v_call: TRBV11-2
cdr3_aa: CASSLMRGGPPDTQYF

j_call: TRBJ2-7
v_call: TRBV29-1
cdr3_aa: CSVLRTADSYEQYF

j_call: TRBJ2-3
v_call: TRBV18
cdr3_aa: CASSPNIGTDTQYF

j_call: TRBJ1-5
v_call: TRBV7-2
cdr3_aa: CASSLRGNQPQHF

j_call: TRBJ2-5
v_call: TRBV5-1
cdr3_aa: CASSLGQAQETQYF

j_call: TRBJ1-2
v_call: TRBV2
cdr3_aa: CASSEEQLYGYTF

j_call: TRBJ2-1
v_call: TRBV7-2
cdr3_aa: CASSSPGASGRGEQFF

j_call: TRBJ1-1
v_call: TRBV7-9
cdr3_aa: CASSLEDRGIEAFF

j_call: TRBJ1-1
v_call: TRBV7-9
cdr3_aa: CASSLNPGGKAFF

j_call: TRBJ2-7
v_call: TRBV9
cdr3_aa: CASSVGLTYEQYF

j_call: TRBJ2-2
v_call: TRBV9
cdr3_aa: CASSVGRENTGELFF

j_call: TRBJ2-7
v_call: TRBV7-8
cdr3_aa: CASSSPLADVYEQYF

j_call: TRBJ2-7
v_call: TRBV4-2
cdr3_aa: CASSQDGLADSYEQYF

j_call: TRBJ1-2
v_call: TRBV6-6
cdr3_aa: CASRGVGYTF

j_call: TRBJ2-2
v_call: TRBV25-1
cdr3_aa: CASSPQKLAGGSTGELFF

j_call: TRBJ1-1
v_call: TRBV6-5
cdr3_aa: CASSYMQGVVTEAFF

j_call: TRBJ2-5
v_call: TRBV5-4
cdr3_aa: CASSWGQAQETQYF

j_call: TRBJ1-1
v_call: TRBV27
cdr3_aa: CASSLWWGEEAFF

j_call: TRBJ1-6
v_call: TRBV21-1
cdr3_aa: CASSSKTFRSPLHF

j_call: TRBJ2-1
v_call: TRBV6-4
cdr3_aa: CASSAGTGEGNEQFF

j_call: TRBJ2-2
v_call: TRBV19
cdr3_aa: CASSIQENTGELFF

j_call: TRBJ1-1
v_call: TRBV4-1
cdr3_aa: CASSQARGQGAGTEAFF

j_call: TRBJ1-4
v_call: TRBV18
cdr3_aa: CASSRGLRLDEKLFF

j_call: TRBJ1-5
v_call: TRBV27
cdr3_aa: CASSLSLSQPQHF

j_call: TRBJ1-6
v_call: TRBV6-5
cdr3_aa: CASSYGKGGSPLHF

j_call: TRBJ2-3
v_call: TRBV7-3
cdr3_aa: CASSTLAVSTDTQYF

j_call: TRBJ2-7
v_call: TRBV28
cdr3_aa: CASSQTYEQYF

j_call: TRBJ2-1
v_call: TRBV7-2
cdr3_aa: CASSLVPRQGAGNEQFF

j_call: TRBJ1-1
v_call: TRBV4-1
cdr3_aa: CASSQNHREGGEAFF

j_call: TRBJ2-7
v_call: TRBV27
cdr3_aa: CASSLTGLAYEQYF

j_call: NA
v_call: TRBV4-3
cdr3_aa: CASSPGQGAYEQYF

j_call: TRBJ2-1
v_call: TRBV6-6
cdr3_aa: CASRKERETSYNEQFF

j_call: TRBJ2-1
v_call: TRBV20-1
cdr3_aa: CSADIVNEQFF

j_call: TRBJ1-6
v_call: TRBV6-1
cdr3_aa: CASSEGTGYQSPLHF

j_call: TRBJ1-1
v_call: TRBV7-9
cdr3_aa: CASSLGPRTEAFF

j_call: NA
v_call: TRBV6-5
cdr3_aa: CATSRDSSYEQYF

j_call: TRBJ2-7
v_call: TRBV30
cdr3_aa: CTWCLTPWDEQYF

j_call: TRBJ2-1
v_call: TRBV4-1
cdr3_aa: CASSQDLSAGGVNEQFF